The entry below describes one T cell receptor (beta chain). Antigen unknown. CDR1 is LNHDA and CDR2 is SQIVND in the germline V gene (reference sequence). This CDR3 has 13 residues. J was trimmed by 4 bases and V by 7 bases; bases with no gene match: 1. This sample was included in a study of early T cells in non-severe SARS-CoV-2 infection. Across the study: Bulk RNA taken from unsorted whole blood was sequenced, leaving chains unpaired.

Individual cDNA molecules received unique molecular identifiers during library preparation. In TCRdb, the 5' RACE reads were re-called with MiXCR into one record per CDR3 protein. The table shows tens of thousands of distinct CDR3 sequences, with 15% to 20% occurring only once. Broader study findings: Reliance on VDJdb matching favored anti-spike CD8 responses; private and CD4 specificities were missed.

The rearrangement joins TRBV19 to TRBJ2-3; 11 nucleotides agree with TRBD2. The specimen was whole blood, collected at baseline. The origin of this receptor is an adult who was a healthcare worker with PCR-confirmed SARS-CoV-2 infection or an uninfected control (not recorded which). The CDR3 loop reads CASTSGRPDTQYF. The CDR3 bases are TGTGCCAGTACTAGCGGGAGGCCAGATACGCAGTATTTT.